Below, 11 T cell receptor beta chains from the same sample are listed, as sequenced in a study of T cells in Graves' hyperthyroidism and ophthalmopathy. The TCR beta CDR3 regions underwent amplification using RNA transcripts as the source. HTBI primers drove first-round RT-PCR of the TCR CDR3. MiXCR, run by TCRdb on the multiplex PCR reads, gives a single entry per CDR3 protein. Of a few hundred thousand distinct CDR3 sequences detected, approximately 15% appear once; the ten largest clones hold roughly 3%. Material: blood. These receptors came from a woman aged 40 to 55 with Graves' ophthalmopathy.

In DNA form, the CDR3 reads TGCAGCGTAGGACCCGAAGGGACAGATACGCAGTATTTT. Translated, it gives CSVGPEGTDTQYF. The chain uses TRBV29-1 and TRBJ2-3; D uncertain. In germline, CDR1 is SQVTM, CDR2 ANQGSEA. The CDR3 totals 13 residues. V lost 6 bases and J 3 bases, leaving 13 bases between the germline ends.

This clonotype was observed many times. This sequence joins TRBV2 and TRBJ2-7; 7 positions agree with TRBD2. The CDR3 contains 15 residues. Trimming took 6 bases from V and 3 from J; bases not matched to a gene: 11. From germline, CDR1 is SNHLY and CDR2 FYNNEI. CDR3 region: CASRVTTSAVYEQYF. CDR3 bases: TGTGCCAGCAGGGTGACTACTAGCGCTGTCTACGAGCAGTACTTC.

This chain connects TRBV25-1 to TRBJ1-4, with TRBD1 identical over 7 bases. This CDR3 spans 15 amino acids. The V gene's germline CDR1 is MGHDK and CDR2 SYGVNS. The junction had 8 bases not matched to a gene; V was cut back by 3 bases and J by 7 bases. CDR3 nucleotide sequence: TGTGCCAGCAGTGAGGCGACAGGGTGGGGTGAAAAACTGTTTTTT. This sequence encodes CASSEATGWGEKLFF.

This clonotype was recorded a few times. This rearrangement joins TRBV28 to TRBJ2-2, with D possibly being TRBD1 or TRBD2 (7 bases each). The V and J ends lost 5 bases and 3 bases respectively, with 16 bases between them. CDR1 is MDHEN and CDR2 is SYDVKM in the germline V gene. There are 16 residues in the CDR3. Written as DNA, the CDR3 is TGTGCCAGCAGTCCCCGGGGAGGGGGCTACACCGGGGAGCTGTTTTTT. Amino acid sequence: CASSPRGGGYTGELFF.

This clonotype has a handful of counts. The J gene is TRBJ1-2, the V gene TRBV5-1; a possible D gene is TRBD1 (5 bases). The length of the CDR3 is 13 residues. V was trimmed by 0 bases and J by 8 bases, leaving 11 bases between them. Germline assignment: CDR1 SGHRS and CDR2 YFSETQ. The CDR3 coding sequence is TGCGCCAGCAGCTTGGCGGGGGATGGGGGCTACACCTTC. Encoded protein: CASSLAGDGGYTF.

This clonotype was found many times. The chain carries TRBV28 and TRBJ2-3, with 10 bases aligning to TRBD2. The CDR3 is 17 amino acids. Germline-derived CDR1 and CDR2 are MDHEN and SYDVKM. The trim removed 6 bases at V and 3 bases at J, leaving 12 bases unmatched. CDR3 bases: TGTGCCAGCAGCCAACGACTAGCGGGCCCTGGAACAGATACGCAGTATTTT. Protein product: CASSQRLAGPGTDTQYF.

Only a few counts were recorded for this clonotype. The chain links TRBV2 to TRBJ1-4, with D possibly matching TRBD1 (5 bases). CDR1 is SNHLY and CDR2 is FYNNEI in the germline V gene. The V gene lost 4 bases and the J gene lost 2 bases, with 14 bases spanning the gap. This CDR3 comprises 16 residues. In DNA, the CDR3 is TGTGCCAGCAGTGCACGCGCAGGGCTGACTAATGAAAAACTGTTTTTT. It encodes CASSARAGLTNEKLFF.

This clonotype was picked up many times. The rearrangement links TRBV10-3 to TRBJ1-1; 9 nucleotides align to TRBD1. The CDR3 totals 15 residues. After removal of 5 bases from V and 1 base from J, the junction contained 5 bases not matched to a gene. Germline values: CDR1 ENHRY, CDR2 SYGVKD. CDR3 loop: CAISPGTGRNTEAFF. The CDR3 DNA follows: TGTGCCATCAGTCCCGGGACAGGGCGGAACACTGAAGCTTTCTTT.

There are a few counts of this clonotype. The V and J genes are TRBV20-1 and TRBJ1-1; TRBD1 aligns across 7 bases. The CDR3 covers 14 residues. V shed 1 base, J shed 0 bases, and the junction held 2 bases outside the gene matches. Per the germline V gene, CDR1 is DFQATT and CDR2 is SNEGSKA (reference sequence). The CDR3 spells CSARAGGMNTEAFF. The DNA of the CDR3 is TGCAGTGCTAGAGCAGGGGGTATGAACACTGAAGCTTTCTTT.

On this clonotype: A much larger clone lies one base from this, so it may be a read error. This chain joins TRBV2 and TRBJ1-2; D is ambiguous. The CDR3 has 13 residues. Germline CDR1 is SNHLY and CDR2 is FYNNEI. The CDR3 protein is CASSDTSSPGFTF. CDR3 in DNA: TGTGCCAGCAGTGACACCTCAAGTCCTGGCTTCACCTTC. Full variable domain (outside the CDR3, taken from reference TRBV2 and TRBJ1-2): EPEVTQTPSHQVTQMGQEVILRCVPISNHLYFYWYRQILGQKVEFLVSFYNNEISEKSEIFDDQFSVERPDGSNFTLKIRSTKLEDSAMYFCASSDTSSPGFTFGSGTRLTVV.

This chain connects TRBV29-1 to TRBJ1-2; a possible D gene is TRBD1 (5 bases). The V gene lost 6 bases and the J gene lost 0 bases, with 5 bases spanning the gap. The CDR3 is 11 amino acids. The germline gives CDR1 SQVTM, CDR2 ANQGSEA. For the CDR3, the DNA is TGCAGCGTGACAGCTAACTATGGCTACACCTTC. It translates to CSVTANYGYTF.